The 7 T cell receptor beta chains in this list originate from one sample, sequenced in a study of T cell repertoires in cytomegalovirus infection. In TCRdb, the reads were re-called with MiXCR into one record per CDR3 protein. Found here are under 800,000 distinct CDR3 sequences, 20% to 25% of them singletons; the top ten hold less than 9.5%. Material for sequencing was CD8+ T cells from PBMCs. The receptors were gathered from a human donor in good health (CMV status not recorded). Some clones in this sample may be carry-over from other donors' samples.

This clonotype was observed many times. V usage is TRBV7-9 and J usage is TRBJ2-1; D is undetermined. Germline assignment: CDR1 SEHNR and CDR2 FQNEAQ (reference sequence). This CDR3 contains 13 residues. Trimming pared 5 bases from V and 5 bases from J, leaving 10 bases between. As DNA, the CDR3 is TGTGCCAGCAGCCCCGACCTTAACAATGAGCAGTTCTTC. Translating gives CASSPDLNNEQFF.

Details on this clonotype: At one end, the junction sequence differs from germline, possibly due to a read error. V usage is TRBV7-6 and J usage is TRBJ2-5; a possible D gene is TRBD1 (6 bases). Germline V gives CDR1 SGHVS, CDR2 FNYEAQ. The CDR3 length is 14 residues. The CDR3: CASSLTGRGETQYF. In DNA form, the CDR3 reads TGTGCTAGCAGCTTGACAGGCCGGGGAGAGACCCAGTACTTC.

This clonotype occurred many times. CDR3 region: CASSLGIGEEPQHF. DNA for the CDR3: TGTGCCAGCAGCTTAGGTATAGGGGAAGAGCCCCAGCATTTT. The chain recombines TRBV7-9 with TRBJ1-5; D is perhaps TRBD1 (5 bases). Per germline, CDR1 SEHNR and CDR2 FQNEAQ (reference sequence). The CDR3 runs 14 residues. Between the trimmed V and J ends, which lost 1 base and 8 bases, there was a span of 12 bases.

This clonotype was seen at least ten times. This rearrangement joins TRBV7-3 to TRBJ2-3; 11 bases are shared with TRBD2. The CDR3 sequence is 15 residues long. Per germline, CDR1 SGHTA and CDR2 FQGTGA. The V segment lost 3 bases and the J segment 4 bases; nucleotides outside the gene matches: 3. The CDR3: CASSFSGGASDTQYF. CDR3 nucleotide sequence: TGTGCCAGCAGCTTTAGCGGGGGGGCTTCAGATACGCAGTATTTT.

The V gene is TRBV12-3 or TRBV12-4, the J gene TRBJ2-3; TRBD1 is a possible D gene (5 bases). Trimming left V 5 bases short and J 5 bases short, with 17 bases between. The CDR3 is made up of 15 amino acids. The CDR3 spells CASSGRLGDGDTQYF. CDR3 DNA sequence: TGTGCCAGCAGTGGACGTCTAGGGGATGGAGATACGCAGTATTTT.

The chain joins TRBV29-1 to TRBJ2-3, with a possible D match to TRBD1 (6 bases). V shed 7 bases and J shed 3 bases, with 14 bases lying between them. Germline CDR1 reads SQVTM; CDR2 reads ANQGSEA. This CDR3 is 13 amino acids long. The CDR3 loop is CSATGIRTDTQYF. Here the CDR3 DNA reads TGCAGCGCTACAGGGATTCGGACAGATACGCAGTATTTT.

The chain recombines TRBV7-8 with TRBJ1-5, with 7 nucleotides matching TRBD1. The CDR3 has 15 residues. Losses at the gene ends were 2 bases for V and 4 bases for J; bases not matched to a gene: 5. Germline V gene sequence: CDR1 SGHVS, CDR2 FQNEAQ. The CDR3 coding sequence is TGTGCCAGCAGCTTAAGTGGACAGGAAAATCAGCCCCAGCATTTT. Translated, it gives CASSLSGQENQPQHF. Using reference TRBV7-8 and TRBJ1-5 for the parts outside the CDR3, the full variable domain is GAGVSQSPRYKVAKRGQDVALRCDPISGHVSLFWYQQALGQGPEFLTYFQNEAQLDKSGLPSDRFFAERPEGSVSTLKIQRTQQEDSAVYLCASSLSGQENQPQHFGDGTRLSIL.